Here is one T cell receptor beta chain with its context. Germline-derived CDR1 and CDR2 are SGHTA and FQGNSA. After removal of 1 base from V and 4 bases from J, the junction contained 2 bases not matched to a gene. CDR3 size: 14 residues. The data were taken from a study of T cell responses to AZD1222 COVID-19 vaccine. Clones were sequenced by immunoSEQ multiplex PCR, and TCRdb holds only the in-frame ones, with some missing. This table has more than 15,000 clones, more than 70% appearing once. The material sequenced was peripheral blood, taken 28 days after the second AZD1222 dose. The chain employs TRBV7-2 and TRBJ2-5; 8 bases are shared with TRBD2. The TCR originated in an adult who received the AZD1222 COVID-19 vaccine. Here the CDR3 DNA reads TGTGCCAGCAGCTTAGTCCGGGGGGGAGAGACCCAGTACTTC. Translated: CASSLVRGGETQYF.